This is a list of T cell receptor beta chains from one sample in a study of cytomegalovirus exposure and HLA in healthy donors. TCRdb's copy holds only in-frame clones and misses some; the assay was immunoSEQ multiplex PCR. This table holds around 300,000 clones, roughly 90% found once. Source material: PBMCs. The origin of the receptors is a woman in her 30s in good health and CMV-seropositive. The CDR3 runs from the conserved cysteine through the conserved F or W. The D gene is left open where the match is weak. Rows may omit the clone size; those that give it use once, few, many or a size class.

>NA|NA|TRBJ2-6|TRBV5-1
TGCGCCAGCACCGGCCAGCGGCGGACCGGGGCCAACGTCCTGACTTTC
CASTGQRRTGANVLTF
>NA|NA|TRBJ1-2|TRBV4-3
TGCGCCAGCAGCCAAGATCCCTATGGCTACACCTTC
CASSQDPYGYTF
>NA|NA|TRBJ2-7|TRBV15
TGTGCCACCAGCAGAGATCGGGACCGAATCTACGAGCAGTACTTC
CATSRDRDRIYEQYF
>NA|NA|TRBJ1-3|TRBV6-5
TGTGCCAGCAGACTCGGACGGAACTCTGGAAACACCATATATTTT
CASRLGRNSGNTIYF
>NA|NA|TRBJ1-5|TRBV7-7
TGTGCCAGCAGCTTAAATCCTTACTCGCCCCAGCATTTT
CASSLNPYSPQHF
>NA|NA|TRBJ2-5|TRBV4-3
TGCGCCAGCAGCCAAGATAGGACAGTCCAAGAGACCCAGTACTTC
CASSQDRTVQETQYF
>NA|NA|TRBJ1-5|TRBV23-1
TGCGCCAGCAGCCCCCGTGGAGCGAGGAACAATCAGCCCCAGCATTTT
CASSPRGARNNQPQHF
>few|TRBD2|TRBJ2-5|TRBV13
TGTGCCAGCAGCCCCGCTAGCGGGAGTAGGGAGACCCAGTACTTC
CASSPASGSRETQYF
>NA|TRBD1|TRBJ1-2|TRBV19
TGTGCCAGTACCCCAAGCCCGACAGGGGGTCTGTATGGCTACACCTTC
CASTPSPTGGLYGYTF
>few|TRBD1|TRBJ2-7|TRBV7-8
TGTGCCAGCAGCTTCCAAAGACAGATGGACAGGGGAAGGGAGCAGTACTTC
CASSFQRQMDRGREQYF
>NA|NA|TRBJ1-1|TRBV7-3
TGTGCCAGCAGCTTAAGGGGGGTGAACACTGAAGCTTTCTTT
CASSLRGVNTEAFF
>NA|TRBD1|TRBJ2-1|TRBV6-5
TGTGCCAGCAGTTCACGGACAGGGTCTACCTACAATGAGCAGTTCTTC
CASSSRTGSTYNEQFF
>NA|TRBD2|TRBJ2-1|TRBV7-3
TGTGCCAGCAGCTTGACTAGCGGGAACGATGAGCAGTTCTTC
CASSLTSGNDEQFF
>NA|TRBD1|TRBJ2-2|TRBV29-1
TGCAGCGTTATACGGCAGGGGGCGTCCGGGGAGCTGTTTTTT
CSVIRQGASGELFF
>NA|NA|TRBJ1-1|TRBV29-1
TGCAGCGTTCGGACCTCGAACACTGAAGCTTTCTTT
CSVRTSNTEAFF
>NA|NA|TRBJ1-4|TRBV2
TGTGCCAGCAGTGAGACCAGGGGTTTGTTTGAAAAACTGTTTTTT
CASSETRGLFEKLFF
>NA|NA|TRBJ2-6|TRBV7-9
TGTGCCAGCAGCACCGGGGTGCTCGGGGCCAACGTCCTGACTTTC
CASSTGVLGANVLTF
>NA|NA|TRBJ2-1|TRBV30
TGTGCCTGGGGAGCGAGAGGGCAGTTCTTC
CAWGARGQFF
>NA|TRBD2|TRBJ2-3|TRBV5-4
TGTGCCAGCAGCTTCAGACTAGCGGGAGGGGCAGATACGCAGTATTTT
CASSFRLAGGADTQYF
>NA|NA|TRBJ1-5|TRBV11-2
TGTGCCAGCAGCCCAGAACCAGCAATAAATCAGCCCCAGCATTTT
CASSPEPAINQPQHF
>NA|TRBD2|TRBJ2-7|TRBV5-4
TGTGCCAGCAGTAGCGGGAGCCCTACCTACGAGCAGTACTTC
CASSSGSPTYEQYF
>NA|NA|TRBJ2-7|TRBV7-6
TGTGCCAGCAGCTTAGGAGTAGCCTGGTTGAGGGACGAGCAGTACTTC
CASSLGVAWLRDEQYF
>NA|NA|TRBJ1-1|TRBV2
TGTGCCAGCAGAGGTTTAATAGGGGTCAACACTGAAGCTTTCTTT
CASRGLIGVNTEAFF
>NA|NA|TRBJ2-7|TRBV29-1
TGCAGCGGGCTAAGCTGGCAGTCCCCCTACGAGCAGTACTTC
CSGLSWQSPYEQYF
>NA|TRBD2|TRBJ2-3|TRBV10-3
TGTGCCATCACGGGGCGGGGGGGCACAGATACGCAGTATTTT
CAITGRGGTDTQYF
>NA|NA|TRBJ1-5|TRBV7-9
TGTGCCAGCAGCTCGCTAGGGGAAAATCAGCCCCAGCATTTT
CASSSLGENQPQHF
>few|TRBD1|TRBJ1-2|TRBV5-6
TGTGCCAGCAGCTTGGAGGGGGCGCTTGGCTACACCTTC
CASSLEGALGYTF
>once|NA|TRBJ2-7|TRBV5-8
TGTGCCAGCAGCCCCCCGACAGAAACCTACGAGCAGTACTTC
CASSPPTETYEQYF
>NA|NA|TRBJ2-7|TRBV7-2
TGTGCCAGCAGCTCCCGGGACACCAGCGAGCAGTACTTC
CASSSRDTSEQYF
>NA|NA|TRBJ2-7|TRBV6-1
TGTGCCAGCAGTGAGGCCTACGAGCAGTACTTC
CASSEAYEQYF
>few|NA|TRBJ2-5|TRBV7-9
TGTGCCAGCAGCTTAACATCCGTCGCAGGGGAGACCCAGTACTTC
CASSLTSVAGETQYF
>NA|NA|TRBJ2-7|TRBV5-1
TGCGCCAGCAGCTTGGGGCCCACATATTCCTACGAGCAGTACTTC
CASSLGPTYSYEQYF
>few|TRBD2|TRBJ2-2|TRBV11-2
TGTGCCAGCAGCCCCTTGTACGGGAGGGCCGGGGAGCTGTTTTTT
CASSPLYGRAGELFF
>NA|NA|TRBJ1-5|TRBV5-6
TGTGCCAGCAGCTTTCGGCCCGGGAGTCAGCCCCAGCATTTT
CASSFRPGSQPQHF
>NA|TRBD2|TRBJ2-7|TRBV4-1
TGCGCCAGCAGCCCCGGCTCGGGGGGGCGGGACGAGCAGTACTTC
CASSPGSGGRDEQYF
>NA|TRBD1|TRBJ1-5|TRBV19
TGTGCCAGTAGTATCGACTCCGGGACAGGGGGCCTACAGCCCCAGCATTTT
CASSIDSGTGGLQPQHF